The sequence of this T cell receptor (beta chain) was determined in a study of blood T cell repertoires in COVID-19. Study details: COVID-19 samples collected from the United States, Italy and Spain covered acute and convalescent phases. T cells, B-cell-depleted T cells, or PBMCs provided the cDNA or gDNA that served as material.

Original analysis: Cell counts per sample came from amplifying reference gene primers. Here immunoSEQ multiplex PCR was the method, and the copy in TCRdb shows in-frame clones only, minus some. The DNA gave D and trimming, while V, J and clone size come from that table. The table includes roughly 100,000 clones, around nine tenths detected once. This clonotype was obtained from a woman of 80 years or more in a cohort sampled during active COVID-19. The sample was peripheral blood.

CDR3 residues: CASSVASDRNIQYF. For the CDR3, the DNA is TGTGCCAGCAGCGTAGCTTCCGACAGAAACATTCAGTACTTC. The chain joins TRBV9 to TRBJ2-4; D perhaps matches TRBD1 (5 bases). Trimming shortened V by 0 bases and J by 6 bases, and 10 bases separated the two germline ends. CDR3 length: 14 residues. Germline values: CDR1 SGDLS, CDR2 YYNGEE.